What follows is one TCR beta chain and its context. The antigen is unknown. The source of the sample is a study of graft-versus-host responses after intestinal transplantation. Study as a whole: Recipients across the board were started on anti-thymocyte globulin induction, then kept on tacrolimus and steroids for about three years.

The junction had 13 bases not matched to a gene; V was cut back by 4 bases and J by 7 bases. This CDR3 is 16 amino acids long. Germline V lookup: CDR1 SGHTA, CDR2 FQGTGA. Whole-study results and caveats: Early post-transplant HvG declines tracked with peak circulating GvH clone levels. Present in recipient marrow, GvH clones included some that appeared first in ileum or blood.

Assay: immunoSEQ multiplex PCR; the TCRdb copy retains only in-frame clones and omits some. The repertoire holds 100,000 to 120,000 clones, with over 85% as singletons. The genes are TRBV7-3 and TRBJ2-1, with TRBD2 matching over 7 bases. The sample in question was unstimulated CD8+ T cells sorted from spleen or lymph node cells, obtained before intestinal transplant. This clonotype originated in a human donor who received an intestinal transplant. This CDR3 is CASSSLAGKEANEQFF. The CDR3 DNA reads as TGTGCCAGCAGCTCGTTAGCGGGTAAAGAGGCTAATGAGCAGTTCTTC.